Here is one TCR beta chain with its context. These data originate in a study of T cell changes during pregnancy in multiple sclerosis. This CDR3 comprises 16 residues. J was trimmed by 0 bases and V by 2 bases; bases with no gene match: 5. Germline loops: CDR1 MDHEN, CDR2 SYDVKM. Generated by immunoSEQ multiplex PCR, the TCRdb table keeps only in-frame clones and is missing some. Among around 97,000 clones, around nine tenths were seen once, and the ten largest hold roughly 0.79%. This sequence was found in a female donor in good health, enrolled as a control in a pregnancy study. The chain joins TRBV28 to TRBJ2-7, with 9 positions matching TRBD1. This material consisted of peripheral blood, taken in the second trimester of pregnancy. Written as DNA, the CDR3 is TGTGCCAGCAGTTTACCGGGGACAGGGCTCTCCTACGAGCAGTACTTC. Amino acids: CASSLPGTGLSYEQYF.